The sequence of this T cell receptor (beta chain) was determined in a study of shared T cell receptors in the human thymus. This clone appeared once. Using immunoSEQ multiplex PCR, the repertoire was profiled, and TCRdb retains in-frame clones only, with some absent. The table shows about 660,000 clones, with 70% to 90% occurring only once. Germline assignment: CDR1 LNHDA and CDR2 SQIVND (reference sequence). V was clipped by 4 bases and J by 3 bases, with 6 bases between them. CDR3 length: 13 amino acids. Another study also made use of these data, one on human thymus T cells. Per that study: Among the donors, all were healthy Finnish infants having corrective surgery for congenital heart defects. Corrective cardiac surgery supplied the resected thymus tissue. Thymic and blood repertoires appeared to display a bias in their usage of V and J genes.

Source material: thymocytes. The V and J genes are TRBV19 and TRBJ2-2, with TRBD2 as a possible D gene (6 bases). The sequence was collected from a boy under three years old with a congenital heart defect. CDR3 in amino acids: CASSSGDTGELFF. CDR3 in DNA: TGTGCCAGTAGTAGCGGGGACACCGGGGAGCTGTTTTTT.